This T cell receptor (beta chain) stems from a study of prognosis after radiotherapy for stage I lung cancer (dated by TCRdb to the early 2020s). With respect to the entire study: Between early 2018 and January 2019, approximately 18 stage I NSCLC patients were enrolled in Nanjing, China. Tumor histology was squamous cell carcinoma in about 7 patients and adenocarcinoma in some 13. Peripheral blood TCR beta repertoires were profiled in stage I NSCLC patients before and after stereotactic body radiotherapy, and the repertoires were related to distant failure. Distant metastases were developed by four of the 19 patients after SBRT, at a median of 7 months, whereas no significant progression was observed in the other 15 patients. Enrolled patients comprised approximately 14 with newly diagnosed primary stage I lung tumors and several with oligometastatic NSCLC after surgical resection of the primary tumor. The cohort comprised under 15 men and six or seven women with a median age of roughly 75 years, ranging from roughly 50 to 84 years. All patients were regarded as medically inoperable, because of comorbidities in about twelve patients and refusal of surgery in roughly 7 patients. SBRT was delivered in 3 to 5 fractions with a biologically effective dose of at least 100 Gy, and image-guided IMRT or VMAT was used for delivery. A total of roughly 38 blood samples from 19 patients were sequenced, with one sample obtained before and one obtained after SBRT for each patient. In every patient, SBRT was given without any concurrent therapy.

Many counts were recorded for this clonotype. The antigen it binds to is not known. No base-level quality is on record; no much larger clone is a single base apart. Overall study results and their limits: The study was limited by the small cohort and short follow-up, and independent validation of the study findings is required. Post-SBRT Shannon entropy and its change from baseline were lower in patients who developed distant metastases; baseline Shannon entropy was not associated with metastases. All reported P values were unadjusted for multiple comparisons. Whether the expanded TCR clones were tumor-specific was not determined. Differences in TRBV and TRBJ usage frequencies by metastasis status were reportedly observed in two V genes at baseline and in several V and two J genes after SBRT. A decrease in unique TCR clone counts was observed after SBRT (median approximately 9,800 before versus roughly 6,900 after; Wilcoxon paired P=0.011).

Two rounds of multiplex PCR were performed to amplify the TCR beta CDR3 region from genomic DNA. The first PCR round used primers specific to each TRBV and TRBJ gene, and the primer sequences were filed in Chinese patent CN105087789A. Universal primers were used in the second PCR round. The Roche High Pure PCR Template Preparation Kit was used to extract genomic DNA from frozen PBMCs. Libraries were sequenced paired-end with 151 bp reads on an Illumina HiSeq 3000. The paper's data handling went like this. CutAdapt was used to discard raw reads that did not contain the multiplex PCR primer sequences. High-quality paired reads were merged into contigs with PEAR. By alignment to reference sequences, MiXCR assigned TRB V, D and J gene segments to each contig. To remove sequencing errors, CDR3 sequences were clustered according to base quality and sequence similarity. Shannon entropy normalized by the natural log of productive TCR sequence number was used as the measure of diversity. One minus Shannon entropy divided by the natural log of the number of unique clonotypes was used as the definition of clonality. The Youden index of ROC curves was used to select progression-free survival cut-offs for repertoire metrics, and analyses were performed in R 3.5.3. TCRdb reanalyzed the raw reads on its own, using fastp at Q25 for trimming and MiXCR for clone calling, and kept in-frame beta chains. Each entry merges the rows of one CDR3 protein and shows their most common DNA and genes. The V and J calls were determined by TCRdb, not by the authors. Present in this sample are 11,000 or so distinct CDR3 sequences, 35% of which were seen just once. About 57% of the sample is in the top ten clones.

A history of other malignancies or of prior chemotherapy or radiotherapy was absent in all patients, and node-negative disease was shown on CT and PET/CT in all patients. Around 6 milliliters of peripheral venous blood were drawn into EDTA tubes at each of two time points. Ficoll-Paque Plus density-gradient centrifugation was used to isolate PBMCs. Immediately after collection, samples were stored at -80 degrees C until analysis. Sequences MNHNS (CDR1) and SASEGT (CDR2) are obtained from the germline V gene. Relative to germline, V is 6 bases shorter and J is 9 bases shorter, with 23 bases between their ends. Counted from cysteine to phenylalanine, this CDR3 has 15 amino acids. Just CDR3 DNA is preserved here, 45 bases in frame from base 1.

The material sequenced was PBMCs, taken before or after stereotactic body radiation therapy (not recorded which). The chain links TRBV6-1 with TRBJ1-2; perhaps TRBD1 is the D gene, with 5 bases matching. This TCR came from a donor aged 50 or older with non-small cell lung cancer. The CDR3 region reads CASRTPGLKAVRYTF. In nucleotides, the sequence is TGTGCCAGCAGGACTCCGGGACTCAAGGCCGTCCGCTACACCTTC.